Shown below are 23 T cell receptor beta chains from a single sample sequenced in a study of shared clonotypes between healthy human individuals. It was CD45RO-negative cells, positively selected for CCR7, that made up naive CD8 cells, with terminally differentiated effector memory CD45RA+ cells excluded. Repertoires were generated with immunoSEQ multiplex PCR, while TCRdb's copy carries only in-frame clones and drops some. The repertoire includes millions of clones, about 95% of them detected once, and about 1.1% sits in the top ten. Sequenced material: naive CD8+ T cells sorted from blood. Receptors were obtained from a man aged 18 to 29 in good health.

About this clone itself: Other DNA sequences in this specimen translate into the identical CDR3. DNA for the CDR3: TGTGCCAGCAGCTTGGCGCTCGAGCAGTACTTC. Amino acids: CASSLALEQYF. V and J are TRBV5-6 and TRBJ2-7, with no clear D. CDR1 SGHDT and CDR2 YYEEEE come from the germline V gene. V was shortened by 0 bases and J by 6 bases, with 4 bases between the two germline ends. The CDR3 is 11 residues long.

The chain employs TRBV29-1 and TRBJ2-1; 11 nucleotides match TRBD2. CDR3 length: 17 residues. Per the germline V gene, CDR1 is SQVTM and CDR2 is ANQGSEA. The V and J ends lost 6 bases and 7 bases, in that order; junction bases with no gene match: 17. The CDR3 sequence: CSVGLADLGLSGNEQFF. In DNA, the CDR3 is TGCAGCGTGGGACTAGCGGATTTGGGGCTCTCCGGAAATGAGCAGTTCTTC.

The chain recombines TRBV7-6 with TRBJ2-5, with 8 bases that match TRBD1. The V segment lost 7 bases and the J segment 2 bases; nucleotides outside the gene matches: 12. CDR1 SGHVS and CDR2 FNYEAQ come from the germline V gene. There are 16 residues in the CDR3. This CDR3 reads CASTRGTGGIQETQYF. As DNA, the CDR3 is TGTGCCAGCACCAGGGGCACAGGGGGAATACAAGAGACCCAGTACTTC.

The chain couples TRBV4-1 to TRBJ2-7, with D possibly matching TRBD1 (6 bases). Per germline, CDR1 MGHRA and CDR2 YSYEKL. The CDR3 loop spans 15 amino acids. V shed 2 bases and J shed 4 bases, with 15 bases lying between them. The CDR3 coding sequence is TGCGCCAGCAGCCAAAGCCCGGACAGTACTTACGAGCAGTACTTC. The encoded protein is CASSQSPDSTYEQYF.

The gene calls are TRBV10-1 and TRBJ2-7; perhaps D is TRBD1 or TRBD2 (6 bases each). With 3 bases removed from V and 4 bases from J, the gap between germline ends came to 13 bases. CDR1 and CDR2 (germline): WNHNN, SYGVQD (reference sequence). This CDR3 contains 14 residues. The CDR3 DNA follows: TGCGCCAGCAGTGACCCCGGGGGCGGGTACGAGCAGTACTTC. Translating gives CASSDPGGGYEQYF.

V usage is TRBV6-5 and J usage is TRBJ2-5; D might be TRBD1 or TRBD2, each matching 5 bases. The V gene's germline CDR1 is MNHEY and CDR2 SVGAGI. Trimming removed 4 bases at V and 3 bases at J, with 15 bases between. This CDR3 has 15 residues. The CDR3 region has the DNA TGTGCCAGCAGTTCTGTATGGGGGACGGAAGAGACCCAGTACTTC. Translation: CASSSVWGTEETQYF.

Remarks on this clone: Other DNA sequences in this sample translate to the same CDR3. CDR3 in amino acids: CASSPGGLNTEAFF. The CDR3 DNA is TGTGCCAGCAGCCCAGGGGGCCTGAACACTGAAGCTTTCTTT. The V gene is TRBV6-5, the J gene TRBJ1-1; 8 bases agree with TRBD1. This CDR3 is 14 amino acids long. CDR1 is MNHEY, CDR2 SVGAGI, per germline. Trimming at V came to 6 bases and at J to 0 bases, leaving 3 bases not matched to a gene.

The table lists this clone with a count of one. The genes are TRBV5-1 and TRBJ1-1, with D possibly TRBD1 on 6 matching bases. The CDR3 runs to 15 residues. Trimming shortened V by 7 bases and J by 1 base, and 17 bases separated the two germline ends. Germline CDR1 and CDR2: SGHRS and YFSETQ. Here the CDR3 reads CASSDGRGANTEAFF. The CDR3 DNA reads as TGCGCCAGCTCAGATGGGCGGGGGGCGAACACTGAAGCTTTCTTT.

CDR3 nucleotide sequence: TGTGCTAGTGGTTGGGGGACAGGGGGTGACACTGAAGCTTTCTTT. Protein sequence: CASGWGTGGDTEAFF. The rearrangement links TRBV12-5 to TRBJ1-1; 11 bases align to TRBD1. The V segment lost 4 bases and the J segment 3 bases; nucleotides outside the gene matches: 4. Germline CDR1 reads LGHNT; CDR2 reads FRNRAP. The CDR3 is made up of 15 amino acids.

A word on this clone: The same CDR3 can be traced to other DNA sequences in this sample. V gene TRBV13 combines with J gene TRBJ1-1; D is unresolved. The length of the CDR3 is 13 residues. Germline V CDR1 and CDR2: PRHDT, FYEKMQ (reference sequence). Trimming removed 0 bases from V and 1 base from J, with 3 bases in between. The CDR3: CASSLGENTEAFF. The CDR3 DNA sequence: TGTGCCAGCAGCTTAGGAGAGAACACTGAAGCTTTCTTT.

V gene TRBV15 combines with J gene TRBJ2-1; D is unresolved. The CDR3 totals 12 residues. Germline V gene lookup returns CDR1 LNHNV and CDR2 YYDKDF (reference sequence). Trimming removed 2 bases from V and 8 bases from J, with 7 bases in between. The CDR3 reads CATSRLADEQFF. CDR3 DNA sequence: TGTGCCACCAGCAGACTCGCGGATGAGCAGTTCTTC.

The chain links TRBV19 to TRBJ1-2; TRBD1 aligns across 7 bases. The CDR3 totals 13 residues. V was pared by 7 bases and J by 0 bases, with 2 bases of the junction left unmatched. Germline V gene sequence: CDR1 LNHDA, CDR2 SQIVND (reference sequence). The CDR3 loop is CASTGTANYGYTF. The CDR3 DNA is TGTGCCAGTACCGGGACAGCTAACTATGGCTACACCTTC.

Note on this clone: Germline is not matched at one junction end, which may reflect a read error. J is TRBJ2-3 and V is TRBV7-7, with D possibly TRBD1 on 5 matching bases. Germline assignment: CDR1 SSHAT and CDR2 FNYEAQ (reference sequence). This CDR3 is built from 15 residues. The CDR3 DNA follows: TGTGCTAGCAGCTTGGGCGACAGTAGGGCAGATACGCAGTATTTT. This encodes CASSLGDSRADTQYF.

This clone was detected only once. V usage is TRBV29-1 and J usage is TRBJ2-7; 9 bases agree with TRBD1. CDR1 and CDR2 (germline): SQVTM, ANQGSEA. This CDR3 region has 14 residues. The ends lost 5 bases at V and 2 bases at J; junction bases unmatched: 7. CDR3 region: CSVSRDRATYEQYF. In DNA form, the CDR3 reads TGCAGCGTTAGCCGGGACAGGGCGACCTACGAGCAGTACTTC.

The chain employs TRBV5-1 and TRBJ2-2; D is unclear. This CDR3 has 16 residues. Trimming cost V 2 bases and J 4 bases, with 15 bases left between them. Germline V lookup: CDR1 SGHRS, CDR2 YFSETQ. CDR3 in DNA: TGCGCCAGCAGCTTAGCCGGCTCCCCGAGCACCGGGGAGCTGTTTTTT. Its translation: CASSLAGSPSTGELFF.

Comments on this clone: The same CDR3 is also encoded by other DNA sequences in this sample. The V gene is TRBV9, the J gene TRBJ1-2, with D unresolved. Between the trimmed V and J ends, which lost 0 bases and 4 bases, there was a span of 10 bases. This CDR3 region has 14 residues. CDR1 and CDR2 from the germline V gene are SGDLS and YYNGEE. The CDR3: CASSVGGSGYGYTF. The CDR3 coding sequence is TGTGCCAGCAGCGTAGGCGGGTCTGGCTATGGCTACACCTTC.

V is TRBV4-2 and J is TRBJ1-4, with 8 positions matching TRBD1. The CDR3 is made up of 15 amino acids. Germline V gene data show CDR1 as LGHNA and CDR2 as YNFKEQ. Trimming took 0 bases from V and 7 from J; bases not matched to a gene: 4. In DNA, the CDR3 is TGTGCCAGCAGCCAAGAGACAGGGGAGGGTGAAAAACTGTTTTTT. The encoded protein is CASSQETGEGEKLFF.

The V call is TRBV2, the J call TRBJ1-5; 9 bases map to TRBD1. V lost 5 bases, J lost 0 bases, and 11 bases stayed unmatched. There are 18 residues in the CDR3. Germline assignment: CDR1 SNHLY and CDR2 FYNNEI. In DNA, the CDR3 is TGTGCCAGCAGTCCGGAGGGACAGGGACTCTATAGCAATCAGCCCCAGCATTTT. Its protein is CASSPEGQGLYSNQPQHF.

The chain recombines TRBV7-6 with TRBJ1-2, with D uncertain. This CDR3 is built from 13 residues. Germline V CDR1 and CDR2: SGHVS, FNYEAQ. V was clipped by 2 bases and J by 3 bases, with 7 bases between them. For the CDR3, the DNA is TGTGCCAGCAGCTTATCGGAGGACTATGGCTACACCTTC. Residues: CASSLSEDYGYTF.

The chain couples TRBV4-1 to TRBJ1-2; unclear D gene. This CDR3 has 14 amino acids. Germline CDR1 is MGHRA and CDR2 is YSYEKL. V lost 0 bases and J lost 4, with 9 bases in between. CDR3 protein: CASSQDPHSYGYTF. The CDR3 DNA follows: TGCGCCAGCAGCCAAGATCCGCACTCCTATGGCTACACCTTC.

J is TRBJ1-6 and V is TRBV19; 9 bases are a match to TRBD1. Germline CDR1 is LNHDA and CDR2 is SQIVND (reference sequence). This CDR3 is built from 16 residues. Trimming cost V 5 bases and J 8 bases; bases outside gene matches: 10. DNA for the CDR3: TGTGCCAGTAGTCCGGTCGGGGACAGGGATTATTCACCCCTCCACTTT. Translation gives CASSPVGDRDYSPLHF.

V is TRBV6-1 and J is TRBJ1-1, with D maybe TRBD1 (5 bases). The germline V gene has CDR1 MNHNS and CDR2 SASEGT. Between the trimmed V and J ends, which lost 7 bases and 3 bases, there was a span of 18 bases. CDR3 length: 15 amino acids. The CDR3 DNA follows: TGTGCCAGCACCAGGACGGGACTAGGGGACACTGAAGCTTTCTTT. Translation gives CASTRTGLGDTEAFF.

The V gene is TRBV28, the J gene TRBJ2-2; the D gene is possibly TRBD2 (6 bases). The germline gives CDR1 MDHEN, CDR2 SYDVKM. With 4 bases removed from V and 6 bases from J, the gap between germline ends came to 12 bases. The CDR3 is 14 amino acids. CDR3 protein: CASSSSGGSGELFF. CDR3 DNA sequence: TGTGCCAGCAGTTCCTCCGGGGGTTCCGGGGAGCTGTTTTTT.